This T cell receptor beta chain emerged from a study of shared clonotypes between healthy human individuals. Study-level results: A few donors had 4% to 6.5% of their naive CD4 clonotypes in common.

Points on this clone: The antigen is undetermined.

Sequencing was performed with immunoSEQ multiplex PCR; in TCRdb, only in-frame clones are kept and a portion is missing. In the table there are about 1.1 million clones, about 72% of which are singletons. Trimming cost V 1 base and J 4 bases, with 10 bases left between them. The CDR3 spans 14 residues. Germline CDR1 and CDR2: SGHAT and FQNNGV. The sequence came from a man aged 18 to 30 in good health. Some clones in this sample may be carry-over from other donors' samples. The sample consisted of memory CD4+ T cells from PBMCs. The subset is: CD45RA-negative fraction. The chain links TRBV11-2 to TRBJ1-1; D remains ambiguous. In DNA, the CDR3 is TGTGCCAGCAGCTTAGCTTCCCTAGGCACTGAAGCTTTCTTT. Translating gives CASSLASLGTEAFF. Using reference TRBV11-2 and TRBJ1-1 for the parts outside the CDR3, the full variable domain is EAGVAQSPRYKIIEKRQSVAFWCNPISGHATLYWYQQILGQGPKLLIQFQNNGVVDDSQLPKDRFSAERLKGVDSTLKIQPAKLEDSAVYLCASSLASLGTEAFFGQGTRLTVV.